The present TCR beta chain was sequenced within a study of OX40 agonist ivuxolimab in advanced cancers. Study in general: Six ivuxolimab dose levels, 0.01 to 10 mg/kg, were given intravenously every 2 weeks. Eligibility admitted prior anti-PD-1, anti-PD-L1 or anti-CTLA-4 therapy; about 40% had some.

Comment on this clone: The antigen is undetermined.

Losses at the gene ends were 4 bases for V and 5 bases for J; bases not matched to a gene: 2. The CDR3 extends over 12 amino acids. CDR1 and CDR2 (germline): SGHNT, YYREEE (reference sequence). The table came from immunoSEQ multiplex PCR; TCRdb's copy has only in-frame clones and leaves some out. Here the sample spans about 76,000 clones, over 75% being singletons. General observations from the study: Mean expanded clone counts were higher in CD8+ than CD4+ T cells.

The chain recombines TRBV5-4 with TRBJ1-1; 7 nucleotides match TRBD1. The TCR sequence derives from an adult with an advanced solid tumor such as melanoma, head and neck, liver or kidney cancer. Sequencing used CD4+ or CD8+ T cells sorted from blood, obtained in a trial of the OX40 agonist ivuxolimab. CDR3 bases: TGTGCCAGCAGCCCAGGGGGAACTGAAGCTTTCTTT. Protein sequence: CASSPGGTEAFF.